The 22 T cell receptor beta chains given below trace back to one sample, sequenced in a study of T cell repertoires in cytomegalovirus infection. TCRdb reanalysed the reads using MiXCR and keeps one entry per CDR3 protein. Of about 770,000 distinct CDR3 sequences listed, almost 30% are singletons. Antigens for these TCRs are unknown. Sequences were derived from cultured CD8+ T cells from PBMCs, sampled from culture after CMV antigen stimulation. The receptors come from a human donor in good health (CMV status not recorded). Some clones in this sample may be carry-over from other donors' samples.

This chain connects TRBV27 to TRBJ1-4; 7 bases are a match to TRBD1. The CDR3 is 16 residues long. Per germline, CDR1 MNHEY and CDR2 SMNVEV (reference sequence). The V segment lost 6 bases and the J segment 4 bases; nucleotides outside the gene matches: 11. The CDR3 nucleotides read TGTGCCAGCAGATCCCGACAGGGCGGATTTAATGAAAAACTGTTTTTT. Translated, it gives CASRSRQGGFNEKLFF.

The chain employs TRBV14 and TRBJ1-2, with no clear D. The germline V and J ends were trimmed by 1 base and 5 bases, with 14 bases remaining between them. This CDR3 comprises 15 residues. The germline V gene has CDR1 SGHDN and CDR2 FVKESK. The CDR3 nucleotides read TGTGCCAGCAGCCAAGGTTCGGGGAGGGCGTATGGCTACACCTTC. Its translation: CASSQGSGRAYGYTF.

In this sample, this clonotype turned up a few times. The V call is TRBV20-1, the J call TRBJ2-1; D remains ambiguous. The germline V gene encodes CDR1 DFQATT and CDR2 SNEGSKA (reference sequence). With 3 bases removed from V and 0 bases from J, the gap between germline ends came to 12 bases. CDR3 length: 15 residues. CDR3 nucleotides: TGCAGTGCTAGCTCGGGTACTACCTCCTACAATGAGCAGTTCTTC. Its protein product is CSASSGTTSYNEQFF.

This clonotype has a handful of counts. The chain employs TRBV6-5 and TRBJ2-5, with TRBD1 as a possible D gene (6 bases). Trimming removed 5 bases at V and 2 bases at J, with 18 bases between. The CDR3 runs to 16 residues. CDR1 is MNHEY, CDR2 SVGAGI, per germline. The CDR3: CASSDHRVPQQETQYF. The CDR3 nucleotides read TGTGCCAGCAGTGATCACAGGGTCCCGCAGCAAGAGACCCAGTACTTC.

This clonotype appeared a few times. The chain is built from TRBV27 and TRBJ1-2; 8 bases line up with TRBD1. V was clipped by 4 bases and J by 5 bases; unmatched bases: 6. The CDR3 sequence is 14 residues long. Looked up from germline, CDR1 is MNHEY and CDR2 is SMNVEV (reference sequence). The CDR3 coding sequence is TGTGCCAGCAGTTCCGGGACAGGACCGTATGGCTACACCTTC. It codes for CASSSGTGPYGYTF.

The V and J genes are TRBV19 and TRBJ2-6; no clear D. Germline V gene sequence: CDR1 LNHDA, CDR2 SQIVND (reference sequence). The CDR3 has 15 residues. The ends were cut back, 3 bases at V and 0 bases at J, with 6 bases in the middle. The CDR3 bases are TGTGCCAGTAGTATTTCAGACTCTGGGGCCAACGTCCTGACTTTC. Amino acid sequence: CASSISDSGANVLTF.

V usage is TRBV7-6 and J usage is TRBJ2-2; TRBD1 is a possible D gene (5 bases). Trimming removed 3 bases from V and 0 bases from J, with 14 bases in between. CDR1 is SGHVS and CDR2 is FNYEAQ in the germline V gene. This CDR3 has 17 residues. The CDR3 reads CASSFQGGASNTGELFF. The CDR3 bases are TGTGCCAGCAGCTTTCAGGGTGGGGCCTCGAACACCGGGGAGCTGTTTTTT.

The chain employs TRBV2 and TRBJ1-5, with TRBD1 matching 7 bases. This CDR3 is 15 amino acids long. Germline V gene data show CDR1 as SNHLY and CDR2 as FYNNEI. V lost 8 bases, J lost 0 bases, and 7 bases stayed unmatched. The DNA of the CDR3 is TGTGCCAGCCGGGCAGGGGGGTTTAGCAATCAGCCCCAGCATTTT. This codes for CASRAGGFSNQPQHF.

This clonotype turned up a few times. The rearrangement joins TRBV19 to TRBJ1-2, with D perhaps matching TRBD1 (5 bases). CDR3 size: 16 residues. Per the germline V gene, CDR1 is LNHDA and CDR2 is SQIVND (reference sequence). The ends were cut back, 5 bases at V and 2 bases at J, with 18 bases in the middle. The chain's CDR3 is CASSPLAPGVNYGYTF. In nucleotides, the CDR3 is TGTGCCAGTAGTCCTTTAGCTCCGGGGGTCAACTATGGCTACACCTTC.

This clonotype has a handful of counts. The chain recombines TRBV7-9 with TRBJ2-5; a weak D match, TRBD1 (5 bases). The V gene lost 1 base and the J gene lost 5 bases, with 11 bases spanning the gap. The CDR3 runs to 14 residues. The germline V gene encodes CDR1 SEHNR and CDR2 FQNEAQ (reference sequence). The CDR3 region is CASSLVQGPETQYF. In nucleotides, the CDR3 is TGTGCCAGCAGCTTAGTGCAGGGTCCGGAGACCCAGTACTTC.

In regard to this clonotype: The junction departs from germline at one end; a sequencing error may be responsible. The V and J genes are TRBV12-3 or TRBV12-4 and TRBJ2-5; possible D gene TRBD1, 5 bases. The CDR3 contains 16 residues. CDR3 DNA sequence: TGTGCCAGCAGCTTAGGGGATGGCAGGGCGGTGGAGACCCAGTACTTC. This codes for CASSLGDGRAVETQYF.

The rearrangement uses TRBV4-1 and TRBJ1-4, with a possible D match to TRBD1 (6 bases). The V end lost 2 bases, the J end lost 8 bases, and 12 bases lay between the germline ends. The CDR3 length is 14 residues. Germline V CDR1 and CDR2: MGHRA, YSYEKL. CDR3 sequence reads: CASSQLQGTEKLFF. CDR3 in DNA: TGCGCCAGCAGCCAACTTCAGGGGACCGAAAAACTGTTTTTT.

This clonotype was seen many times. DNA of the CDR3: TGTGCCAGCAGCCCCGGAGGGACCCGGGGACGAGAGACCCAGTACTTC. It encodes CASSPGGTRGRETQYF. The J gene is TRBJ2-5, the V gene TRBV7-2, with D perhaps TRBD2 (6 bases). This CDR3 region has 16 residues. The V end was cut by 5 bases, the J end by 4 bases, with 20 bases between. CDR1 SGHTA and CDR2 FQGNSA come from the germline V gene.

The chain uses TRBV11-2 and TRBJ2-1; 11 positions match TRBD2. The CDR3 is 16 amino acids. Germline trimming cut 1 base from V and 8 bases from J; bases unmatched to any gene: 7. CDR1 SGHAT and CDR2 FQNNGV come from the germline V gene. Here the CDR3 DNA reads TGTGCCAGCAGCTTAGTTGTTAGCGGGGGGGTCTATGAGCAGTTCTTC. Its protein product is CASSLVVSGGVYEQFF.

This clonotype was seen only a few times. The rearrangement uses TRBV19 and TRBJ1-3; the D gene is possibly TRBD1 (6 bases). Germline V gene data show CDR1 as LNHDA and CDR2 as SQIVND (reference sequence). The V and J ends lost 11 bases and 5 bases respectively, with 13 bases between them. This CDR3 has 12 residues. The CDR3 region is CAVEDRRNTIYF. The CDR3 DNA reads as TGTGCCGTAGAGGACAGACGAAACACCATATATTTT.

This clonotype was seen more than once but under ten times. The genes are TRBV15 and TRBJ1-1, with 8 bases identical to TRBD1. Germline CDR1 and CDR2: LNHNV and YYDKDF (reference sequence). The CDR3 is 14 residues long. Trimming removed 7 bases from V and 0 bases from J; junction bases left unmatched: 4. The CDR3 bases are TGTGCCACCAATCGGGACAGGCTGAACACTGAAGCTTTCTTT. This gives the protein CATNRDRLNTEAFF. Combining the CDR3 with reference TRBV15 and TRBJ1-1 gives the whole variable domain DAMVIQNPRYQVTQFGKPVTLSCSQTLNHNVMYWYQQKSSQAPKLLFHYYDKDFNNEADTPDNFQSRRPNTSFCFLDIRSPGLGDTAMYLCATNRDRLNTEAFFGQGTRLTVV.

The rearrangement uses TRBV2 and TRBJ1-1; D is undetermined. CDR1 and CDR2 (germline): SNHLY, FYNNEI. The length of the CDR3 is 12 residues. Trimming took 7 bases from V and 11 from J, leaving 17 bases between them. The chain's CDR3 is CASNLGRPGAFF. CDR3 DNA sequence: TGTGCCAGCAACCTCGGGCGACCTGGGGCTTTCTTT.

This clonotype was found a few times. This CDR3 is CASNLQGANQPQHF. CDR3 DNA sequence: TGTGCCAGCAACCTACAGGGAGCCAATCAGCCCCAGCATTTT. The genes are TRBV12-3 or TRBV12-4 and TRBJ1-5; TRBD1 might be the D (6 bases). V dropped 7 bases and J dropped 3 bases, with 13 bases sitting between them. The CDR3 covers 14 residues.

The table lists this clonotype with a few counts. The rearrangement links TRBV6-5 to TRBJ2-1, with D unresolved. Germline V gene sequence: CDR1 MNHEY, CDR2 SVGAGI. This CDR3 spans 13 amino acids. Trimming removed 6 bases from V and 5 bases from J, with 11 bases in between. CDR3 coding DNA: TGTGCCAGCAGCCGGACGGAGAACAATGAGCAGTTCTTC. Translation gives CASSRTENNEQFF.

The V call is TRBV6-5, the J call TRBJ2-1; 8 nucleotides line up with TRBD2. The length of the CDR3 is 15 residues. V dropped 2 bases and J dropped 4; count of bases not matched to a gene: 4. Germline CDR1 MNHEY, CDR2 SVGAGI. The CDR3 protein is CASSYAGGLYNEQFF. In nucleotides, the CDR3 is TGTGCCAGCAGTTACGCGGGGGGCCTTTACAATGAGCAGTTCTTC.

This chain connects TRBV10-3 to TRBJ1-1; D remains unclear. Trimming left V 7 bases short and J 2 bases short, with 5 bases between. This CDR3 comprises 11 residues. Germline lookup yields CDR1 ENHRY and CDR2 SYGVKD. CDR3: CAIKGNTEAFF. In DNA, the CDR3 is TGTGCCATCAAGGGAAACACTGAAGCTTTCTTT.

The chain uses TRBV12-3 or TRBV12-4 and TRBJ2-5; maybe TRBD1 (5 bases). This CDR3 is 13 amino acids long. Trimming removed 5 bases from V and 2 bases from J, with 9 bases in between. CDR3: CASSRQSQETQYF. The CDR3 DNA sequence: TGTGCCAGCAGTCGACAGTCTCAAGAGACCCAGTACTTC.